This TCR beta chain stems from a study of T cell therapy after organ transplantation. Study at large: Patients received a median of 1.92 x 10^8 CMV-specific T cells over 2 to 6 infusions.

The CDR3 sequence is 18 residues long. Trimming took off 1 base at V and 2 bases at J, with 21 bases between the two ends. The germline V gene has CDR1 SEHNR and CDR2 FQNEAQ (reference sequence). The table came from immunoSEQ multiplex PCR; TCRdb's copy has only in-frame clones and leaves some out. Here the sample spans about 18,000 clones, over 75% being singletons. Documented time point: 20-29 weeks after completion of therapy. Regarding the study as a whole: Endogenous clonotypes not in therapy products appeared after therapy alongside transferred ones. Confounding by concurrent antirejection or antiviral medications was not assessed.

A remark on this clone: Its antigen is unknown.

The specimen comprised CD8+ T cells from blood, sampled after autologous CMV-specific T cell therapy. The chain is built from TRBV7-9 and TRBJ2-7; a weak D match, TRBD1 (8 bases). The TCR comes from a human patient who had received a solid organ transplant and had CMV disease. Some of the T cells may derive from the graft donor. Written as DNA, the CDR3 is TGTGCCAGCAGCTTAGGTTTTGGCAGGGGGCGGGGGACCTACGAGCAGTACTTC. Translation: CASSLGFGRGRGTYEQYF.